This entry features one T cell receptor beta chain sequence. Its antigen is as yet unknown. This record belongs to a study of shared clonotypes between healthy human individuals. Study outcomes and limitations: Shared clonotypes across all four donors exceeded non-shared ones in generation probability.

The CDR3 is 15 amino acids. Trimming removed 6 bases at V and 1 base at J, with 12 bases between. The germline gives CDR1 SNHLY, CDR2 FYNNEI. Profiling relied on immunoSEQ multiplex PCR, and the TCRdb table lists in-frame clones only, not all of them. The sample consists of a few hundred thousand clones, approximately 97% of them appearing once. The sequence came from a woman in her 30s in good health. The material sequenced was naive CD4+ T cells sorted from blood. Documented subset: CD45RA+ positively selected. The chain is built from TRBV2 and TRBJ1-4; TRBD1 is a possible D gene (6 bases). As DNA, the CDR3 is TGTGCCAGCAGGCCGACAGGCCTAACTAATGAAAAACTGTTTTTT. Amino acids: CASRPTGLTNEKLFF.